The 13 T cell receptor beta chains reported below all come from one sample, sequenced in a study of blood T cells in healthy people across ages. A second PCR, run for about 7 to 11 cycles, used a sample-barcoded 5' primer plus a J-beta primer mix. TCRdb redid the calling of the 5' RACE reads with MiXCR, one entry per CDR3 protein. The top ten hold 15% of the sample, which has roughly 700,000 distinct CDR3 sequences, 32% seen once. Sequencing was performed on blood. The receptors were sampled from a woman aged 80 or older in good health.

This clonotype was seen only a few times. This chain links TRBV18 with TRBJ1-4; no firm D call. V was shortened by 0 bases and J by 0 bases, with 5 bases between the two germline ends. Germline V gene data show CDR1 as KGHSH and CDR2 as LQKENI. The CDR3 spans 15 residues. The CDR3 reads CASSPPVATNEKLFF. The DNA for the CDR3 is TGTGCCAGCTCACCACCGGTAGCAACTAATGAAAAACTGTTTTTT.

The chain joins TRBV7-8 to TRBJ2-7, with D uncertain. Deletions cut 4 bases from V and 4 bases from J, with 17 bases between. The CDR3 sequence is 15 residues long. The germline CDR1 and CDR2 sequences are SGHVS and FQNEAQ. The chain's CDR3 is CASSSPDVARYEQYF. The CDR3 region has the DNA TGTGCCAGCAGCTCCCCGGACGTCGCTAGGTACGAGCAGTACTTC.

This clonotype was seen more than once but under ten times. V gene TRBV6-6 combines with J gene TRBJ2-6, with D perhaps TRBD2 (5 bases). Trimming took 10 bases from V and 0 from J, leaving 13 bases between them. The germline V gene has CDR1 MNHNY and CDR2 SVGAGI (reference sequence). This CDR3 is 15 amino acids long. DNA of the CDR3: TGTGCCACCGGAGGCCAAGGCTCTGGGGCCAACGTCCTGACTTTC. Its translation is CATGGQGSGANVLTF.

This clonotype was recorded a few times. V usage is TRBV5-1 and J usage is TRBJ2-7; the D call may be TRBD1 or TRBD2 (5 bases each). V gave up 4 bases and J gave up 2 bases, with 13 bases separating them. CDR3 size: 14 residues. Germline V gene lookup returns CDR1 SGHRS and CDR2 YFSETQ. CDR3 sequence: CASSHRGLPYEQYF. CDR3 coding DNA: TGCGCCAGCAGCCATCGGGGCTTACCCTACGAGCAGTACTTC. The entire variable domain, with the rest obtained from reference TRBV5-1 and TRBJ2-7, is as follows: KAGVTQTPRYLIKTRGQQVTLSCSPISGHRSVSWYQQTPGQGLQFLFEYFSETQRNKGNFPGRFSGRQFSNSRSEMNVSTLELGDSALYLCASSHRGLPYEQYFGPGTRLTVT.

This clonotype appeared many times. The chain combines TRBV24-1 with TRBJ1-5; the match to TRBD1 covers 8 bases. The V gene end was trimmed by 3 bases and the J gene end by 1 base; junction bases not matched to a gene: 4. The germline V gene encodes CDR1 KGHDR and CDR2 SFDVKD. CDR3 size: 16 residues. Here the CDR3 DNA reads TGTGCCACCAGTGATGGACAGGGAAGCAGCAATCAGCCCCAGCATTTT. It encodes CATSDGQGSSNQPQHF.

The table lists this clonotype with many counts. V and J are TRBV10-3 and TRBJ1-1; 8 bases fit TRBD1. Germline-derived CDR1 and CDR2 are ENHRY and SYGVKD. CDR3 size: 15 residues. J lost 1 base, V lost 5 bases, and 6 bases had no gene match. This CDR3 reads CAISPDRGKNTEAFF. CDR3 sequence (DNA): TGTGCCATCAGTCCTGACAGGGGAAAGAACACTGAAGCTTTCTTT.

This clonotype has a count of ten or more. V gene TRBV20-1 combines with J gene TRBJ2-7; possible D gene TRBD2, 5 bases. Trimming shortened V by 5 bases and J by 7 bases, and 21 bases separated the two germline ends. The CDR3 length is 14 residues. CDR1 DFQATT and CDR2 SNEGSKA come from the germline V gene (reference sequence). CDR3 bases: TGCAGTGCTCCTGAGACCGTCGCGAGGAGGGAGCAGTACTTC. Its translation: CSAPETVARREQYF.

This clonotype was counted many times. For the CDR3, the DNA is TGTGCCAGCAGCTTAGGGGGACAGGGAAGCTACACCTTC. Translated, it gives CASSLGGQGSYTF. This rearrangement joins TRBV7-2 to TRBJ1-2; 9 nucleotides agree with TRBD1. The germline CDR1 and CDR2 sequences are SGHTA and FQGNSA. The V gene end was trimmed by 1 base and the J gene end by 9 bases; junction bases not matched to a gene: 3. The CDR3 totals 13 residues.

This clonotype was counted ten times or more. V gene TRBV10-3 combines with J gene TRBJ1-4; 7 bases are shared with TRBD1. This CDR3 spans 13 amino acids. Per the germline V gene, CDR1 is ENHRY and CDR2 is SYGVKD. Trimming at V came to 4 bases and at J to 8 bases, leaving 4 bases not matched to a gene. The CDR3 coding sequence is TGTGCCATCAGTGGAGGGGGCGGCGAAAAACTGTTTTTT. It translates to CAISGGGGEKLFF.

This clonotype was seen a handful of times. This chain links TRBV20-1 with TRBJ2-1; 8 bases match TRBD2. Germline V CDR1 and CDR2: DFQATT, SNEGSKA (reference sequence). CDR3 size: 15 residues. The V segment lost 3 bases and the J segment 3 bases; nucleotides outside the gene matches: 7. DNA for the CDR3: TGCAGTGCTAGGCCCCTTACTAGCGGCTACAATGAGCAGTTCTTC. As protein: CSARPLTSGYNEQFF.

There are a few counts of this clonotype. The genes are TRBV28 and TRBJ1-1; D perhaps matches TRBD1 (6 bases). This CDR3 comprises 14 residues. Germline V gene lookup returns CDR1 MDHEN and CDR2 SYDVKM. The V and J ends lost 6 bases and 0 bases respectively, with 11 bases between them. The CDR3 protein is CASRSGGMNTEAFF. The CDR3 DNA sequence: TGTGCCAGCAGATCGGGGGGCATGAACACTGAAGCTTTCTTT.

In this sample, this clonotype turned up many times. A much larger clone lies a single base off, so this may be a read error. V usage is TRBV7-9 and J usage is TRBJ2-1; 7 bases map to TRBD1. CDR3 length: 14 residues. V shed 5 bases and J 8 bases; nucleotides not matched to a gene: 9. Germline-derived CDR1 and CDR2 are SEHNR and FQNEAQ (reference sequence). In DNA form, the CDR3 reads TGTGCCAGCAGCCCTCCGAGACAGGGCCATGAGCAGTTCTTC. Its protein is CASSPPRQGHEQFF.

This chain links TRBV18 with TRBJ1-5, with 11 positions matching TRBD1. The CDR3 totals 16 residues. V lost 6 bases, J lost 3 bases, and 7 bases stayed unmatched. CDR1 is KGHSH, CDR2 LQKENI, per germline. CDR3 nucleotide sequence: TGTGCCAGCTCGCCCTCGGACAGGGGGCTCAATCAGCCCCAGCATTTT. Translation gives CASSPSDRGLNQPQHF.